The 26 T cell receptor beta chains reported below all come from one sample, sequenced in a study of OX40 agonist ivuxolimab in advanced cancers. Data came from immunoSEQ multiplex PCR; TCRdb stores just in-frame clones and leaves some out. The sample records 20,000 to 25,000 clones, around 80% being singletons. This sample comprised CD4+ or CD8+ T cells sorted from blood, obtained in a trial of the OX40 agonist ivuxolimab. These receptors all stem from an adult with an advanced solid tumor such as melanoma, head and neck, liver or kidney cancer.

The rearrangement joins TRBV6-8 to TRBJ2-5, with 7 positions matching TRBD1. CDR1 MNHGY and CDR2 SAAAGT come from the germline V gene. The CDR3 is 15 residues long. After removal of 6 bases from V and 4 bases from J, the junction contained 11 bases not matched to a gene. CDR3 bases: TGTGCCAGCAGCACGGGACAGTCGAGGGGAGAGACCCAGTACTTC. Amino acid sequence: CASSTGQSRGETQYF.

This chain connects TRBV5-6 to TRBJ1-5; 7 bases are shared with TRBD1. Germline CDR1 reads SGHDT; CDR2 reads YYEEEE. V lost 4 bases to trimming and J lost 4 bases; unmatched junction nucleotides: 5. The CDR3 covers 14 residues. The CDR3 protein is CASSPQGWNQPQHF. The CDR3 DNA follows: TGTGCCAGCAGCCCACAGGGGTGGAATCAGCCCCAGCATTTT.

The count of this clone is one. CDR3 sequence reads: CASRNYGTGGNTGELFF. The CDR3 DNA follows: TGTGCCAGCAGGAACTACGGGACAGGGGGCAACACCGGGGAGCTGTTTTTT. The genes are TRBV7-9 and TRBJ2-2, with 12 bases aligning to TRBD1. From germline, CDR1 is SEHNR and CDR2 FQNEAQ (reference sequence). The CDR3 contains 17 residues. J lost 2 bases, V lost 6 bases, and 7 bases had no gene match.

V and J are TRBV7-2 and TRBJ1-1; tentatively, D is TRBD1 (6 bases). This CDR3 region has 16 residues. The germline V gene encodes CDR1 SGHTA and CDR2 FQGNSA. The V and J ends lost 4 bases and 4 bases respectively, with 19 bases between them. CDR3 protein: CASSSLSRQVSTEAFF. The DNA of the CDR3 is TGTGCCAGCAGCTCCTTATCTAGACAGGTGAGCACTGAAGCTTTCTTT.

The V gene is TRBV5-4, the J gene TRBJ1-6; TRBD1 aligns across 9 bases. Germline loops: CDR1 SGHNT, CDR2 YYREEE (reference sequence). With 0 bases clipped from V and 6 bases from J, the junction kept 1 base outside the gene matches. The CDR3 spans 15 residues. The CDR3 is CASSLEGQGNSPLHF. The CDR3 bases are TGTGCCAGCAGCTTGGAGGGACAGGGTAATTCACCCCTCCACTTT. The complete variable domain, with remaining parts taken from reference TRBV5-4 and TRBJ1-6, reads ETGVTQSPTHLIKTRGQQVTLRCSSQSGHNTVSWYQQALGQGPQFIFQYYREEENGRGNFPPRFSGLQFPNYSSELNVNALELDDSALYLCASSLEGQGNSPLHFGNGTRLTVT.

This clone has a single count. This chain connects TRBV2 to TRBJ1-6, with 12 nucleotides matching TRBD1. Germline V gene data show CDR1 as SNHLY and CDR2 as FYNNEI. After removal of 6 bases from V and 7 bases from J, the junction contained 4 bases not matched to a gene. This CDR3 spans 15 amino acids. The CDR3 sequence is CASRDGTGGNSPLHF. CDR3 nucleotides: TGTGCCAGCAGGGACGGGACAGGGGGCAATTCACCCCTCCACTTT.

V and J are TRBV21-1 and TRBJ2-5; no DNA check was done on the table's D call, TRBD2. TRBV21-1 is a pseudogene locus. CDR3 length: 19 residues. CDR3 sequence reads: CASSKALWFEGRVRETQYF. In DNA form, the CDR3 reads TGTGCCAGCAGCAAAGCGCTTTGGTTTGAGGGGAGGGTGCGTGAGACCCAGTACTTC.

The gene calls are TRBV13 and TRBJ2-3, with 16 positions matching TRBD2. V shed 4 bases and J 2 bases; nucleotides not matched to a gene: 15. The CDR3 has 21 residues. In germline, CDR1 is PRHDT, CDR2 FYEKMQ (reference sequence). The CDR3 DNA reads TGTGCCAGCAGCTCAGGGACTAGCGGGGGGGTCTCGCACCACCTCACAGATACGCAGTATTTT. Protein sequence: CASSSGTSGGVSHHLTDTQYF.

The chain carries TRBV6-6 and TRBJ2-7; 8 bases align to TRBD1. CDR3 length: 13 amino acids. Germline V gene data show CDR1 as MNHNY and CDR2 as SVGAGI (reference sequence). J gave up 4 bases and V 6 bases, and 5 bases lay outside the gene matches. DNA of the CDR3: TGTGCCAGCAGCTCGGACAGGGCTTACGAGCAGTACTTC. This gives the protein CASSSDRAYEQYF.

This chain connects TRBV7-9 to TRBJ2-5; D gene unclear. The DNA matches TRBJ2-7 better at its end, which makes the J call doubtful. Germline CDR1 reads SEHNR; CDR2 reads FQNEAQ (reference sequence). This CDR3 is built from 13 residues. This CDR3 reads CASSLPNYYEQYF. The CDR3 DNA reads as TGTGCCAGCAGCTTACCCAATTATTACGAGCAGTACTTC.

CDR3 sequence: CASRHRGLAGDEQFF. The CDR3 DNA reads as TGTGCCAGCAGACACCGGGGACTAGCGGGGGATGAGCAGTTCTTC. The chain recombines TRBV6-5 with TRBJ2-1; TRBD2 matches at 14 bases. CDR3 length: 15 residues. V was clipped by 6 bases and J by 8 bases; unmatched bases: 6. Germline V gives CDR1 MNHEY, CDR2 SVGAGI.

This chain connects TRBV19 to TRBJ1-2, with a weak D call TRBD1 (6 bases). The CDR3 has 18 residues. V was pared by 2 bases and J by 3 bases, with 22 bases between. Germline-derived CDR1 and CDR2 are LNHDA and SQIVND (reference sequence). CDR3 amino acids: CASSISAPRQGSDYGYTF. CDR3 nucleotide sequence: TGTGCCAGTAGTATAAGTGCCCCGCGGCAGGGGTCGGACTATGGCTACACCTTC.

The chain recombines TRBV27 with TRBJ2-1; D unresolved. In germline, CDR1 is MNHEY, CDR2 SMNVEV (reference sequence). V lost 3 bases to trimming and J lost 8 bases, with 11 bases between them. The CDR3 is 13 residues long. The CDR3 nucleotides are TGTGCCAGCAGTTTCAATCTGCCCTATGAGCAGTTCTTC. It translates to CASSFNLPYEQFF.

This clone was seen just once. CDR3 amino acids: CASKGTGKNIQYF. CDR3 in DNA: TGCGCCAGCAAAGGGACAGGTAAAAACATTCAGTACTTC. The chain is built from TRBV4-1 and TRBJ2-4; 8 bases agree with TRBD1. Trimming removed 7 bases from V and 4 bases from J; junction bases left unmatched: 3. The CDR3 runs to 13 residues. Germline CDR1 MGHRA, CDR2 YSYEKL.

The V gene is TRBV14, the J gene TRBJ1-2; 10 nucleotides agree with TRBD1. V lost 4 bases to trimming and J lost 0 bases; unmatched junction nucleotides: 5. Per germline, CDR1 SGHDN and CDR2 FVKESK. The length of the CDR3 is 16 residues. CDR3 DNA: TGTGCCAGCAGCCCGCGGACAGGGGGACCTAACTATGGCTACACCTTC. It codes for CASSPRTGGPNYGYTF.

The chain has TRBV13 and TRBJ2-7; D gene uncertain. Germline-derived CDR1 and CDR2 are PRHDT and FYEKMQ (reference sequence). This CDR3 is 14 amino acids long. With 5 bases removed from V and 7 bases from J, the gap between germline ends came to 18 bases. For the CDR3, the DNA is TGTGCCAGCAGCGTATACGGACGCGAAGGGGAGCAGTACTTC. This gives the protein CASSVYGREGEQYF.

This chain joins TRBV5-1 and TRBJ2-2; D is tentatively TRBD1 or TRBD2 (6 bases each). The CDR3 runs 15 residues. Trimming removed 5 bases from V and 4 bases from J, with 15 bases in between. Germline CDR1 and CDR2: SGHRS and YFSETQ. CDR3 sequence reads: CASRWETGATGELFF. CDR3 nucleotide sequence: TGCGCCAGCAGGTGGGAGACGGGGGCCACCGGGGAGCTGTTTTTT.

This chain uses TRBV5-1 with TRBJ1-2; D is uncertain. Germline V gives CDR1 SGHRS, CDR2 YFSETQ. This CDR3 is 15 amino acids long. V was pared by 3 bases and J by 3 bases, with 15 bases between. For the CDR3, the DNA is TGCGCCAGCAGCTCGACCGACACGGAATACTATGGCTACACCTTC. Its protein product is CASSSTDTEYYGYTF.

The J gene is TRBJ2-7, the V gene TRBV11-2; the D is unclear. Deletions cut 5 bases from V and 3 bases from J, with 2 bases between. The germline CDR1 and CDR2 sequences are SGHAT and FQNNGV. The CDR3 covers 10 residues. The CDR3 region has the DNA TGTGCCAGCAGCAACTACGAGCAGTACTTC. It encodes CASSNYEQYF.

V usage is TRBV27 and J usage is TRBJ2-3, with D possibly matching TRBD1 (5 bases). Trimming took off 6 bases at V and 4 bases at J, with 17 bases between the two ends. The germline V gene encodes CDR1 MNHEY and CDR2 SMNVEV (reference sequence). The CDR3 is 15 amino acids. The CDR3 loop is CASSSDSLGADTQYF. As DNA, the CDR3 is TGTGCCAGCAGCTCAGACAGTCTTGGAGCAGATACGCAGTATTTT.

V usage is TRBV2 and J usage is TRBJ1-1; 8 nucleotides line up with TRBD1. The CDR3 totals 16 residues. Per germline, CDR1 SNHLY and CDR2 FYNNEI. Trimming removed 6 bases from V and 5 bases from J; junction bases left unmatched: 14. In DNA form, the CDR3 reads TGTGCCAGCAGAGACAGCCTCGGGACAGGCAGAACTGAAGCTTTCTTT. Translation: CASRDSLGTGRTEAFF.

The chain uses TRBV7-2 and TRBJ2-4; D is unresolved. CDR1 and CDR2 from the germline V gene are SGHTA and FQGNSA. V lost 2 bases and J lost 0, with 8 bases in between. The CDR3 length is 15 residues. The CDR3 DNA reads TGTGCCAGCAGCTTACTCGGCCTAGCCAAAAACATTCAGTACTTC. It yields the protein CASSLLGLAKNIQYF.

CDR3 region: CASSYLGRVGTEAFF. The CDR3 coding sequence is TGTGCCAGCAGTTACTTAGGACGGGTGGGCACTGAAGCTTTCTTT. The chain uses TRBV6-5 and TRBJ1-1, with no clear D. This CDR3 has 15 residues. The germline gives CDR1 MNHEY, CDR2 SVGAGI. V lost 1 base and J 4 bases, leaving 13 bases between the germline ends.

The chain uses TRBV5-3 and TRBJ1-6, with a tentative D call TRBD1 (6 bases). TRBV5-3 is filed as an ORF, its function uncertain. V was clipped by 8 bases and J by 9 bases, with 18 bases between them. The CDR3 is made up of 14 amino acids. CDR3 protein: CASANGGLSSPLHF. Written as DNA, the CDR3 is TGTGCCAGCGCAAACGGGGGGCTTAGTTCACCCCTCCACTTT.

The chain combines TRBV9 with TRBJ2-7; 7 bases match TRBD2. V was pared by 0 bases and J by 0 bases, with 12 bases of the junction left unmatched. CDR1 is SGDLS and CDR2 is YYNGEE in the germline V gene. The CDR3 has 18 residues. Here the CDR3 DNA reads TGTGCCAGCAGCGTAGGAAATACAGTGGGGACTAACTCCTACGAGCAGTACTTC. This encodes CASSVGNTVGTNSYEQYF.

This clone came up a few times. The rearrangement links TRBV6-5 to TRBJ1-1; D uncertain. Trimming shortened V by 0 bases and J by 5 bases, and 13 bases separated the two germline ends. The germline V gene has CDR1 MNHEY and CDR2 SVGAGI. This CDR3 has 15 residues. The chain's CDR3 is CASSYSKGWETEAFF. Written as DNA, the CDR3 is TGTGCCAGCAGTTACTCGAAAGGATGGGAGACTGAAGCTTTCTTT.